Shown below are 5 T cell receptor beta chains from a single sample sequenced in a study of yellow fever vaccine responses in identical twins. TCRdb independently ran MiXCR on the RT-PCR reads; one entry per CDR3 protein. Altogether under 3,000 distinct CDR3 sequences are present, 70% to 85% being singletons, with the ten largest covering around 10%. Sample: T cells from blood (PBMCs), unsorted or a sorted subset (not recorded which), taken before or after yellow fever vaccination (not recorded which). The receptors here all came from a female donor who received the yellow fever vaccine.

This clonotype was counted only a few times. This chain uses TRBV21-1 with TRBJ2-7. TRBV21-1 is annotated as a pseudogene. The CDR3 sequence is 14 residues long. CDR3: CASSKAKQIYEQYV. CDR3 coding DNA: TGTGCCAGCAGCAAAGCGAAACAGATCTACGAGCAGTACGTC.

CDR3 nucleotide sequence: TGTGCCACCATGGAGACAGGGGGCCGGGAGACCCAGTACTTC. Its translation is CATMETGGRETQYF. The chain has TRBV15 and TRBJ2-5; 10 bases agree with TRBD1. The V and J ends lost 7 bases and 5 bases, in that order; junction bases with no gene match: 7. CDR1 and CDR2 from the germline V gene are LNHNV and YYDKDF (reference sequence). This CDR3 contains 14 residues. Supplemented by reference TRBV15 and TRBJ2-5, the full variable domain reads DAMVIQNPRYQVTQFGKPVTLSCSQTLNHNVMYWYQQKSSQAPKLLFHYYDKDFNNEADTPDNFQSRRPNTSFCFLDIRSPGLGDTAMYLCATMETGGRETQYFGPGTRLLVL.

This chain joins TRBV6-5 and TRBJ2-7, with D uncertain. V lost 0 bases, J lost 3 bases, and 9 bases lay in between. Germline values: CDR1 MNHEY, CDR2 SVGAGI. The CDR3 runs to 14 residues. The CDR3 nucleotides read TGTGCCAGCAGTTACTCCTCTATGGGCTACGAGCAGTACTTC. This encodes CASSYSSMGYEQYF.

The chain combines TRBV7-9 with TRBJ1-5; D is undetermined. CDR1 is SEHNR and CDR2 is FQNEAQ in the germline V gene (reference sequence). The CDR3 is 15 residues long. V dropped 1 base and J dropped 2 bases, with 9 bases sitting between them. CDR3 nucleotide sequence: TGTGCCAGCAGCTTAGGGCCACTGGGCAATCAGCCCCAGCATTTT. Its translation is CASSLGPLGNQPQHF.

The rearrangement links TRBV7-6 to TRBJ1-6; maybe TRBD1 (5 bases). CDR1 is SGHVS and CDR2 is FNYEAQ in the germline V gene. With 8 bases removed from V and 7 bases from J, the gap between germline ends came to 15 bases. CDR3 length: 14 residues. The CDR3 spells CASQETVINSPLHF. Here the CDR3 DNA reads TGTGCCAGCCAGGAGACAGTAATCAATTCACCCCTCCACTTT.